The source of this T cell receptor beta chain is a study of blood T cell repertoires in COVID-19 (TCRdb year 2020). About the full investigation: Recovered participants in ImmuneRACE Cohort 3 were defined as having two consecutive negative NP/OP PCR tests, clearance from a healthcare professional, or resolution of symptoms. A freely available public database, intended as a resource for researchers studying the immune response to SARS-CoV-2, is where the repertoires were released. The dataset comprised deeply sampled blood TCRbeta repertoires from subjects exposed to, actively infected with, or recovered from COVID-19. Where available, HLA class I and class II types were taken from metadata supplied by the sample provider and were not determined by assay-based typing. Nearly every sample came with metadata listing a de-identified subject ID, COVID-19 status, age in years and sex. Samples were obtained from the ongoing ImmuneRACE study (first 160 participants) and from 1,254 subjects provided by 6 global collaborators. The prospective study material was composed of cDNA or gDNA derived from T cells, B-cell-depleted T cells, or PBMCs. Samples from collaborators originated in the United States, Italy and Spain and spanned both the acute and convalescent phases of COVID-19.

The CDR3 numbers 14 residues from cysteine through phenylalanine. This entry keeps only the CDR3 DNA: 42 bases, framed from base 1. Taken from the germline V gene, the CDR1 and CDR2 loops are SGDLS and YYNGEE. Participants in the prospective study were aged about 18 to 90 years, lived in under 30 United States geographic areas, and enrolled through a virtual design. To assign participants to cohorts, the prospective study relied on clinical history that participants themselves reported in a screening survey and a study questionnaire. In the prospective study, whole blood, serum and a nasopharyngeal or oropharyngeal swab were collected from each participant by mobile phlebotomists. Prospective study participants could optionally give additional blood draws and questionnaires over an approximately two-month period. Blood samples from the prospective study were shipped frozen or at room temperature prior to DNA extraction.

TCRbeta CDR3 regions were amplified from genomic DNA by means of the immunoSEQ Assay, a bias-controlled multiplex PCR. From the authors' description of their analysis: Within the assay, amplification of reference gene primers was used to estimate how many nucleated cells each sample contained. To quantify the absolute abundance of each unique TCRbeta CDR3 rearrangement, sequence reads were collapsed and filtered. Productive Simpson clonality was computed per sample as the square root of Simpson's diversity index over productive rearrangements. In TCRdb, the immuneACCESS table is reduced to in-frame sequences with V and J assigned. These tables do not hold every clone; where another copy was compared, an unresolved V gene accounts for under half, and the others remain unexplained. V and J calls and clone size come straight from that table; D and trimming were deduced from the DNA. Present in this sample are about 190,000 clones, roughly nine tenths of which were seen just once. The ten biggest clones cover 20% to 25% of the sample.

Concerning this clone itself: Its specific antigen is unknown. One end of the junction fails to match germline, which may point to a read error.

Overall study outcomes, separate from this receptor: The amount of clinical and demographic metadata varied by source and participant and was provided uncurated.

Material: PBMCs or T cells enriched from blood (not recorded which). This clonotype was sampled from a middle-aged woman in a cohort exposed to, infected with or recovered from COVID-19 (not recorded which). Recombination connected TRBV9 to TRBJ2-5, and TRBD1 aligns with 8 junction nucleotides. The CDR3 reads CVSSTRQGPETQYF. The nucleotides are TGTGTCAGCAGCACCCGACAGGGGCCCGAGACCCAGTACTTC.